The 12 T cell receptor beta chains given below trace back to one sample, sequenced in a study of T cell responses to AZD1222 COVID-19 vaccine. Generated by immunoSEQ multiplex PCR, the TCRdb table keeps only in-frame clones and is missing some. The sample shows nearly 110,000 clones, about 85% of them seen only once. The sample consisted of peripheral blood, taken 28 days after the second AZD1222 dose. These receptors were taken from an adult who received the AZD1222 COVID-19 vaccine.

This clone showed up just a few times. V and J are TRBV27 and TRBJ2-2, with D possibly called TRBD1 or TRBD2 (5 bases each). V shed 5 bases and J shed 8 bases, with 15 bases lying between them. The CDR3 runs to 14 residues. Germline V gene sequence: CDR1 MNHEY, CDR2 SMNVEV (reference sequence). CDR3 amino acids: CASSLGTSAGELFF. The CDR3 nucleotides are TGTGCCAGCAGTCTCGGGACCTCGGCGGGGGAGCTGTTTTTT.

The chain carries TRBV7-9 and TRBJ2-7; D remains unclear. Trimming removed 3 bases from V and 2 bases from J, with 5 bases in between. CDR3 length: 12 amino acids. Germline values: CDR1 SEHNR, CDR2 FQNEAQ (reference sequence). The CDR3 region has the DNA TGTGCCAGCAGCTTGGATGCCTACGAGCAGTACTTC. Its translation is CASSLDAYEQYF.

CDR3 loop: CASSLVGQGGETQYF. The CDR3 nucleotides are TGTGCCAGCAGCTTAGTCGGGCAGGGGGGAGAGACCCAGTACTTC. J is TRBJ2-5 and V is TRBV7-2; possible D gene TRBD1, 7 bases. The length of the CDR3 is 15 residues. Germline lookup yields CDR1 SGHTA and CDR2 FQGNSA. Trimming cost V 1 base and J 4 bases, with 13 bases left between them.

J is TRBJ1-2 and V is TRBV2; D not certain. Germline CDR1 and CDR2: SNHLY and FYNNEI. Trimming cost V 0 bases and J 5 bases, with 7 bases left between them. This CDR3 is built from 13 residues. The CDR3 protein is CASSEAQRYGYTF. Here the CDR3 DNA reads TGTGCCAGCAGTGAAGCACAGCGATATGGCTACACCTTC.

This clone has more than one count but fewer than ten. This chain uses TRBV3-1 (or the pseudogene TRBV3-2) with TRBJ2-3; tentatively, D is TRBD2 (6 bases). CDR3 length: 15 residues. Germline V gene lookup returns CDR1 LGHDT and CDR2 YNNKEL (reference sequence). V gave up 4 bases and J gave up 6 bases, with 17 bases separating them. The CDR3 nucleotides read TGTGCCAGCAGCCCGGGCGGGACGGCCCGGGATACGCAGTATTTT. Translated, it gives CASSPGGTARDTQYF.

This chain links TRBV20-1 with TRBJ1-1; TRBD1 might be the D (6 bases). CDR1 is DFQATT, CDR2 SNEGSKA, per germline (reference sequence). Between the trimmed V and J ends, which lost 3 bases and 4 bases, there was a span of 12 bases. This CDR3 has 13 amino acids. The CDR3 DNA reads as TGCAGTGCTAGTCCTAAGGGGGGCACTGAAGCTTTCTTT. Encoded protein: CSASPKGGTEAFF.

This clone has a single count. V is TRBV6-5 and J is TRBJ1-2, with D unresolved. Germline CDR1 is MNHEY and CDR2 is SVGAGI. V lost 0 bases and J lost 4, with 12 bases in between. This CDR3 spans 15 amino acids. The CDR3 DNA sequence: TGTGCCAGCAGTTACTCGACTGTAGTGGGCTATGGCTACACCTTC. This gives the protein CASSYSTVVGYGYTF.

V is TRBV19 and J is TRBJ1-2; D gene unclear. V lost 2 bases and J lost 4, with 11 bases in between. Germline V CDR1 and CDR2: LNHDA, SQIVND (reference sequence). The CDR3 loop spans 14 amino acids. In DNA form, the CDR3 reads TGTGCCAGTAGTATACCGAGGGAAGCCTATGGCTACACCTTC. Translating gives CASSIPREAYGYTF.

The chain carries TRBV18 and TRBJ2-7; 7 nucleotides line up with TRBD2. The V gene's germline CDR1 is KGHSH and CDR2 LQKENI. The ends lost 3 bases at V and 2 bases at J; junction bases unmatched: 7. The CDR3 loop spans 15 amino acids. The DNA of the CDR3 is TGTGCCAGCTCACCCGAGGAGCGGGGACCCTACGAGCAGTACTTC. Amino acid sequence: CASSPEERGPYEQYF.

The V call is TRBV7-2, the J call TRBJ1-1, with 8 positions matching TRBD1. The CDR3 has 14 residues. Germline assignment: CDR1 SGHTA and CDR2 FQGNSA. The junction had 8 bases not matched to a gene; V was cut back by 5 bases and J by 6 bases. The CDR3 here is CASSVDRATSEAFF. The CDR3 nucleotides are TGTGCCAGCAGCGTGGACAGGGCGACCTCTGAAGCTTTCTTT. The whole variable domain, filled in from reference TRBV7-2 and TRBJ1-1, reads GAGVSQSPSNKVTEKGKDVELRCDPISGHTALYWYRQSLGQGLEFLIYFQGNSAPDKSGLPSDRFSAERTGGSVSTLTIQRTQQEDSAVYLCASSVDRATSEAFFGQGTRLTVV.

This chain joins TRBV5-4 and TRBJ2-1; the D call may be TRBD1 or TRBD2 (5 bases each). The length of the CDR3 is 14 residues. V shed 5 bases and J shed 5 bases, with 14 bases lying between them. The germline V gene encodes CDR1 SGHNT and CDR2 YYREEE (reference sequence). The CDR3, as DNA: TGTGCCAGCAGTATAAAGGGACCTAACAATGAGCAGTTCTTC. Protein: CASSIKGPNNEQFF.

The genes are TRBV7-8 and TRBJ2-1; weak D call: TRBD2 (7 bases). V shed 4 bases and J shed 0 bases, with 19 bases lying between them. CDR1 is SGHVS, CDR2 FQNEAQ, per germline. This CDR3 comprises 18 residues. The CDR3 is CASSSAYKGGDSYNEQFF. The CDR3 bases are TGTGCCAGCAGCTCTGCTTATAAAGGGGGGGACTCCTACAATGAGCAGTTCTTC.